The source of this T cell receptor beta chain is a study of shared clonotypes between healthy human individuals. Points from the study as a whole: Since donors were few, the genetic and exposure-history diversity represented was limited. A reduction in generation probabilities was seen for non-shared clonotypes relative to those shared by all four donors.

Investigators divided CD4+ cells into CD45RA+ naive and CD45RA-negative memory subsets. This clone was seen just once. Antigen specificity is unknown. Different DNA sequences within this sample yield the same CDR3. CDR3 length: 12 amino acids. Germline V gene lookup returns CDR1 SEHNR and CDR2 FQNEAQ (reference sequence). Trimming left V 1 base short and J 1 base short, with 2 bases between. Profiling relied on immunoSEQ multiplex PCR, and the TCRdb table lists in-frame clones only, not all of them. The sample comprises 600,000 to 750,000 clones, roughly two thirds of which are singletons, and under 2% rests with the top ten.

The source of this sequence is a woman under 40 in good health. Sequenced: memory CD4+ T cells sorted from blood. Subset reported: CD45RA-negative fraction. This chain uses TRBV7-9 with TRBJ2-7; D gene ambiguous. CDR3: CASSLGSYEQYF. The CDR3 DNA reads TGTGCCAGCAGCTTAGGTTCCTACGAGCAGTACTTC.